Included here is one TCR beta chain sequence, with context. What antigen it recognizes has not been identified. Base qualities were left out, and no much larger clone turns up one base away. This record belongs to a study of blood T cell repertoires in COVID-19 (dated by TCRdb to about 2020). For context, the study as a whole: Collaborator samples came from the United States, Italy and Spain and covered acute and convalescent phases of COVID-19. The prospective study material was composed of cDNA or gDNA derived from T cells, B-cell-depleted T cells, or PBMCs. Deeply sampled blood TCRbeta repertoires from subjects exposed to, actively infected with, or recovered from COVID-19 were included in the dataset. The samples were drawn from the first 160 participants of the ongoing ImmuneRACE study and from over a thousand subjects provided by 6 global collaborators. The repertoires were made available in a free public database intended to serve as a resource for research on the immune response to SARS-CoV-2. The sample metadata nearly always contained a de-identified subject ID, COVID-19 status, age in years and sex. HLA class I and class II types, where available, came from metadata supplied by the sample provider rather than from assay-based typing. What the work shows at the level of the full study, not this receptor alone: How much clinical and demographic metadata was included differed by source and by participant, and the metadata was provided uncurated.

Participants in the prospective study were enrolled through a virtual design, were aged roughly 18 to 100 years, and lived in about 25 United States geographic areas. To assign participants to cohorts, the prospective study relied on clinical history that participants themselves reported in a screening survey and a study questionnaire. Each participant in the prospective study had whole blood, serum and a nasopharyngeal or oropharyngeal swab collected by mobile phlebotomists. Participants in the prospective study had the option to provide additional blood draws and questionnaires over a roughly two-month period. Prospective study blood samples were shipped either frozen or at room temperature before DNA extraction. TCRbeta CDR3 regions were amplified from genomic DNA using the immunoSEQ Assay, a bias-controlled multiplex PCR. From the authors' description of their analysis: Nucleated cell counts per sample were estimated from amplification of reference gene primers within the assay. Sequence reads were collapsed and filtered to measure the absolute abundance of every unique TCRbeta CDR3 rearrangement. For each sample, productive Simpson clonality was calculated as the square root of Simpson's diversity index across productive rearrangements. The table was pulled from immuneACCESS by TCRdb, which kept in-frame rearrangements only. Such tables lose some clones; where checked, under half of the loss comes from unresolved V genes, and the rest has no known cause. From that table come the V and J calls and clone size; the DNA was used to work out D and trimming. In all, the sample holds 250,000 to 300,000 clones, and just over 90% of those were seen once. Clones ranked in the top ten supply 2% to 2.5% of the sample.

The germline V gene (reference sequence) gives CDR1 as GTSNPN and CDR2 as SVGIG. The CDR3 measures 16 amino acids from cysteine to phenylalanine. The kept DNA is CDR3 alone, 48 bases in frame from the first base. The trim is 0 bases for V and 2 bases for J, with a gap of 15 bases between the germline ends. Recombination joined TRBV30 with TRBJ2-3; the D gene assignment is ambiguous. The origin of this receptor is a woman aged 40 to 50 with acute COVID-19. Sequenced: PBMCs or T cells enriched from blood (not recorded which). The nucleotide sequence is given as TGTGCCTGGAGTGTACGAGCCCCAACCACCACAGATACGCAGTATTTT. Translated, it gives CAWSVRAPTTTDTQYF.